Below, 22 T cell receptor beta chains from the same sample are listed, as sequenced in a study of technical replicates of blood from a few donors. Libraries were prepared by immunoSEQ multiplex PCR; TCRdb keeps only in-frame clonotypes and omits some of them. Found here are about 72,000 clones, roughly 96% of them singletons; the top ten hold 0.24%. The specimen was T cells isolated from PBMCs. The receptors come from a human donor in good health.

The J gene is TRBJ2-7, the V gene TRBV5-1; 10 bases are a match to TRBD2. V trimming: 0 bases; J trimming: 3 bases; junction bases outside the gene matches: 6. The CDR3 extends over 16 amino acids. The V gene's germline CDR1 is SGHRS and CDR2 YFSETQ. The CDR3 loop reads CASSLASGGYLYEQYF. The CDR3 coding sequence is TGCGCCAGCAGCTTGGCTAGCGGGGGATACCTCTACGAGCAGTACTTC.

The chain has TRBV29-1 and TRBJ1-1; D not certain. The CDR3 is 12 residues long. Trimming took 2 bases from V and 8 from J, leaving 12 bases between them. Germline V gives CDR1 SQVTM, CDR2 ANQGSEA. The DNA of the CDR3 is TGCAGCGTTGAAAGAGAGGCGGCAGAAGCTTTCTTT. It codes for CSVEREAAEAFF.

The chain couples TRBV29-1 to TRBJ2-7, with 7 bases matching TRBD1. From germline, CDR1 is SQVTM and CDR2 ANQGSEA. Trimming took 4 bases from V and 5 from J; bases not matched to a gene: 11. CDR3 length: 14 amino acids. CDR3 nucleotides: TGCAGCGTTGCTGGGACAGAGAATGGCCACGAGCAGTACTTC. Its protein is CSVAGTENGHEQYF.

The V call is TRBV19, the J call TRBJ2-2; D possibly corresponds to TRBD1 (6 bases). Trimming stripped 6 bases from V and 4 bases from J, with 15 bases between. The CDR3 loop spans 15 amino acids. The V gene's germline CDR1 is LNHDA and CDR2 SQIVND (reference sequence). CDR3 amino acids: CASRRYRALTGELFF. The DNA for the CDR3 is TGTGCCAGTAGAAGGTACAGGGCGCTCACCGGGGAGCTGTTTTTT.

With respect to this clone: An end of the junction does not agree with germline; a read error may underlie this. V usage is TRBV30 and J usage is TRBJ2-5; D perhaps matches TRBD2 (5 bases). The germline V gene encodes CDR1 GTSNPN and CDR2 SVGIG (reference sequence). The CDR3 has 11 amino acids. The CDR3 DNA follows: TGTGAGCGCGTCTACGGGATTCGACAAAACTTC. Residues: CERVYGIRQNF. Using reference TRBV30 and TRBJ2-5 for the parts outside the CDR3, the full variable domain is SQTIHQWPATLVQPVGSPLSLECTVEGTSNPNLYWYRQAAGRGLQLLFYSVGIGQISSEVPQNLSASRPQDRQFILSSKKLLLSDSGFYLCERVYGIRQNFGPGTRLLVL.

The chain links TRBV5-1 to TRBJ2-5; D might be TRBD1 (6 bases). CDR3 length equals 13 residues. Trimming took 4 bases from V and 2 from J, leaving 9 bases between them. Looked up from germline, CDR1 is SGHRS and CDR2 is YFSETQ. The DNA of the CDR3 is TGCGCCAGCAGCCGGACAGATCAAGAGACCCAGTACTTC. Amino acid sequence: CASSRTDQETQYF. Full variable domain (missing parts from reference TRBV5-1 and TRBJ2-5): KAGVTQTPRYLIKTRGQQVTLSCSPISGHRSVSWYQQTPGQGLQFLFEYFSETQRNKGNFPGRFSGRQFSNSRSEMNVSTLELGDSALYLCASSRTDQETQYFGPGTRLLVL.

The DNA for the CDR3 is TGTGCCAGCAGCCCCGGACTAGCGGGGGGAGGAACCGGGGAGCTGTTTTTT. It is translated as CASSPGLAGGGTGELFF. V and J are TRBV9 and TRBJ2-2, with 14 positions matching TRBD2. This CDR3 has 17 amino acids. V gave up 4 bases and J gave up 5 bases; unmatched junction bases: 7. Per germline, CDR1 SGDLS and CDR2 YYNGEE.

The chain carries TRBV14 and TRBJ2-6; D possibly corresponds to TRBD1 (6 bases). Per the germline V gene, CDR1 is SGHDN and CDR2 is FVKESK. This CDR3 region has 15 residues. Trimming stripped 3 bases from V and 2 bases from J, with 8 bases between. The CDR3 sequence is CASSQQGPGANVLTF. The DNA for the CDR3 is TGTGCCAGCAGCCAGCAGGGGCCTGGGGCCAACGTCCTGACTTTC. The full variable domain, rest sourced from reference TRBV14 and TRBJ2-6, is EAGVTQFPSHSVIEKGQTVTLRCDPISGHDNLYWYRRVMGKEIKFLLHFVKESKQDESGMPNNRFLAERTGGTYSTLKVQPAELEDSGVYFCASSQQGPGANVLTFGAGSRLTVL.

This chain connects TRBV5-1 to TRBJ1-3; the D is unclear. The CDR3 is made up of 13 amino acids. Trimming stripped 3 bases from V and 4 bases from J, with 8 bases between. Germline V gives CDR1 SGHRS, CDR2 YFSETQ. CDR3 sequence: CASSSEEGNTIYF. In nucleotides, the CDR3 is TGCGCCAGCAGCTCGGAGGAGGGAAACACCATATATTTT.

The V gene is TRBV2, the J gene TRBJ2-1; D gene uncertain. Trimming cost V 2 bases and J 15 bases, with 11 bases left between them. CDR3 length equals 11 residues. Germline loops: CDR1 SNHLY, CDR2 FYNNEI. CDR3 bases: TGTGCCAGCAGTGAAAGCCCCATCCTGTTCTTC. It yields the protein CASSESPILFF.

For the CDR3, the DNA is TGTGCCAGTAGTATTGGGAGCGGGGGAATGTACCAAGAGACCCAGTACTTC. Translating it yields CASSIGSGGMYQETQYF. This chain uses TRBV19 with TRBJ2-5, with 8 bases aligning to TRBD2. J lost 0 bases, V lost 3 bases, and 9 bases had no gene match. In germline, CDR1 is LNHDA, CDR2 SQIVND (reference sequence). This CDR3 spans 17 amino acids. Combining the CDR3 with reference TRBV19 and TRBJ2-5 gives the whole variable domain DGGITQSPKYLFRKEGQNVTLSCEQNLNHDAMYWYRQDPGQGLRLIYYSQIVNDFQKGDIAEGYSVSREKKESFPLTVTSAQKNPTAFYLCASSIGSGGMYQETQYFGPGTRLLVL.

This clone was seen just once. This chain links TRBV11-2 with TRBJ1-2, with D maybe TRBD1 (5 bases). Germline V gives CDR1 SGHAT, CDR2 FQNNGV. The V and J ends lost 0 bases and 6 bases respectively, with 8 bases between them. This CDR3 comprises 13 residues. The CDR3 region is CASSLDRANGYTF. In DNA form, the CDR3 reads TGTGCCAGCAGCTTAGACAGGGCGAATGGCTACACCTTC.

The chain has TRBV28 and TRBJ2-6; unclear D gene. Germline CDR1 and CDR2: MDHEN and SYDVKM. The CDR3 is 12 residues long. Trimming stripped 8 bases from V and 3 bases from J, with 5 bases between. The CDR3 sequence: CASRGGANVLTF. CDR3 sequence (DNA): TGTGCCAGCCGAGGTGGGGCCAACGTCCTGACTTTC.

The genes are TRBV5-1 and TRBJ1-4; 8 nucleotides agree with TRBD1. The CDR3 contains 14 residues. Per germline, CDR1 SGHRS and CDR2 YFSETQ. Trimming removed 7 bases from V and 2 bases from J; junction bases left unmatched: 4. This CDR3 reads CASRTGSTNEKLFF. DNA of the CDR3: TGCGCCAGCCGGACAGGGAGCACTAATGAAAAACTGTTTTTT.

The chain joins TRBV6-5 to TRBJ2-7; 10 bases line up with TRBD1. Trimming cost V 9 bases and J 2 bases; bases outside gene matches: 4. The CDR3 length is 13 residues. Germline CDR1 and CDR2: MNHEY and SVGAGI. The CDR3 region is CASRGQGAYEQYF. The DNA of the CDR3 is TGTGCCAGTAGAGGACAGGGGGCCTACGAGCAGTACTTC.

The chain is built from TRBV9 and TRBJ1-1; unclear D gene. Trimming left V 0 bases short and J 1 base short, with 7 bases between. Germline CDR1 reads SGDLS; CDR2 reads YYNGEE. The CDR3 is 14 amino acids. CDR3 nucleotides: TGTGCCAGCAGCGTAGCCCTAGCGAACACTGAAGCTTTCTTT. The encoded protein is CASSVALANTEAFF.

V gene TRBV19 combines with J gene TRBJ2-7; no clear D gene. The CDR3 consists of 18 residues. Trimming took 3 bases from V and 0 from J, leaving 21 bases between them. The germline V gene encodes CDR1 LNHDA and CDR2 SQIVND (reference sequence). The CDR3 DNA sequence: TGTGCCAGTAGTATCGAACCCTTGACATTCGTAAGCTCCTACGAGCAGTACTTC. This codes for CASSIEPLTFVSSYEQYF.

This chain joins TRBV15 and TRBJ1-1; 10 bases line up with TRBD1. Germline V CDR1 and CDR2: LNHNV, YYDKDF (reference sequence). V was pared by 1 base and J by 2 bases, with 4 bases of the junction left unmatched. This CDR3 has 16 residues. CDR3 amino acids: CATSRAGTGVNTEAFF. The CDR3 DNA is TGTGCCACCAGCAGAGCCGGGACAGGGGTTAACACTGAAGCTTTCTTT.

J is TRBJ1-1 and V is TRBV28; D possibly corresponds to TRBD1 (6 bases). CDR1 is MDHEN and CDR2 is SYDVKM in the germline V gene. The CDR3 runs to 14 residues. Trimming left V 5 bases short and J 1 base short, with 11 bases between. CDR3 amino acids: CASSTGHPNTEAFF. CDR3 DNA sequence: TGTGCCAGCAGTACGGGACACCCGAACACTGAAGCTTTCTTT.

This clone was found once. CDR3 residues: CASSSHDRITFYEQYF. In DNA form, the CDR3 reads TGTGCCAGCAGTTCTCACGACAGGATCACCTTCTACGAGCAGTACTTC. The chain employs TRBV6-5 and TRBJ2-7; D perhaps matches TRBD1 (6 bases). Trimming stripped 4 bases from V and 3 bases from J, with 19 bases between. This CDR3 has 16 residues. Germline V lookup: CDR1 MNHEY, CDR2 SVGAGI.

The chain combines TRBV28 with TRBJ2-1; maybe TRBD1 (6 bases). Germline CDR1 MDHEN, CDR2 SYDVKM. CDR3 length: 11 amino acids. The V end lost 9 bases, the J end lost 10 bases, and 13 bases lay between the germline ends. CDR3: CASTRGREQFF. CDR3 DNA: TGTGCCAGTACCAGGGGAAGGGAGCAGTTCTTC.

The V gene is TRBV6-1, the J gene TRBJ1-1; TRBD1 matches at 9 bases. Germline CDR1 reads MNHNS; CDR2 reads SASEGT. J lost 1 base, V lost 6 bases, and 6 bases had no gene match. The CDR3 contains 15 residues. The DNA for the CDR3 is TGTGCCAGCAGCGAGGACAGGGGCTCGAACACTGAAGCTTTCTTT. Translation gives CASSEDRGSNTEAFF.